This T cell receptor (beta chain) was recorded in a study of a mutant IDH1 vaccine in newly diagnosed glioma. As for this clone: Its antigen is not identified.

Time point given: week 5, during vaccination. Vaccination used 300 ug of mutant IDH1 20-mer peptide per dose, with topical imiquimod. Produced via immunoSEQ multiplex PCR; TCRdb's table is partial and in-frame only. Here the sample spans 70,000 to 90,000 clones, about 91% being singletons. This CDR3 spans 13 amino acids. Between the trimmed V and J ends, which lost 6 bases and 8 bases, there was a span of 14 bases. Looked up from germline, CDR1 is ENHRY and CDR2 is SYGVKD. The sample was PBMCs, taken from a glioma patient whose treatment included an IDH1 peptide vaccine. The chain couples TRBV10-3 to TRBJ2-1; tentative D call: TRBD1 (7 bases). The sequence came from a woman aged 45-59 years with glioma. Here the CDR3 DNA reads TGTGCCATCAGGCGACAGGGAGGCGATGAGCAGTTCTTC. Protein: CAIRRQGGDEQFF.